This T cell receptor (beta chain) emerged from a study of blood T cell repertoires in COVID-19. V lost 2 bases to trimming and J lost 5 bases; unmatched junction nucleotides: 0. Germline assignment: CDR1 MNHEY and CDR2 SVGAGI. The CDR3 is made up of 13 amino acids. Some clones are missing from TCRdb's copy, which holds only in-frame ones; the method was immunoSEQ multiplex PCR. The profile shows roughly 180,000 clones, more than 65% of them singletons. The receptor comes from an elderly woman with active or convalescent COVID-19. The gene calls are TRBV6-5 and TRBJ2-1; 7 bases match TRBD2. Sequencing was carried out using peripheral blood. CDR3 in DNA: TGTGCCAGCAGTTACACTAGCGACAATGAGCAGTTCTTC. The encoded protein is CASSYTSDNEQFF.